This record looks at one T cell receptor (beta chain) sequence and its context. What it binds is not known. Other nucleotide sequences in the sample specify the same CDR3. TCRdb's table, derived via immunoSEQ multiplex PCR, lists solely in-frame clones and lacks some. Counted here are roughly 2.4 million clones, around 95% occurring once; the ten biggest clones make up 0.13%. These data originate in a study of shared clonotypes between healthy human individuals. Looked up from germline, CDR1 is KGHSH and CDR2 is LQKENI. There are 15 residues in the CDR3. Trimming removed 0 bases from V and 8 bases from J; junction bases left unmatched: 4. Whole-study results and caveats: Collection of samples was limited to blood; tissue repertoires likely differ. The study generally estimated greater richness for naive than memory subsets. Several donors held about 5% of naive CD4 clonotypes in common. Against clonotypes common to all four donors, non-shared ones had lower generation probabilities.

The V and J genes are TRBV18 and TRBJ1-4; TRBD1 matches 9 bases. The sequenced sample consisted of naive CD4+ T cells sorted from blood. Subset of the sample: CD45RA+ positively selected. This clonotype was obtained from a man between 18 and 29 years old in good health. CDR3 loop: CASSPPGQGGEKLFF. Written as DNA, the CDR3 is TGTGCCAGCTCACCACCGGGACAGGGAGGCGAAAAACTGTTTTTT.